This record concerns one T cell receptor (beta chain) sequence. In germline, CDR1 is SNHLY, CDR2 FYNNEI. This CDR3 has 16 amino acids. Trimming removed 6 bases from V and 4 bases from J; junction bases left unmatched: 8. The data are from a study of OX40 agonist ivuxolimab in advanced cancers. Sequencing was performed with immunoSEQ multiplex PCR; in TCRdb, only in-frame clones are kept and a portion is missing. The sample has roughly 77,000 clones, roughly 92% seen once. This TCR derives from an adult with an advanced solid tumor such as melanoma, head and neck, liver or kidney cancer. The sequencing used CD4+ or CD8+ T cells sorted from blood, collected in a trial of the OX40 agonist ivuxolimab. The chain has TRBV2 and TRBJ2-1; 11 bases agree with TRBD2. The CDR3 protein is CASRDSGRASYNEQFF. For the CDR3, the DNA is TGTGCCAGCAGAGATAGCGGGAGGGCCTCTTACAATGAGCAGTTCTTC.